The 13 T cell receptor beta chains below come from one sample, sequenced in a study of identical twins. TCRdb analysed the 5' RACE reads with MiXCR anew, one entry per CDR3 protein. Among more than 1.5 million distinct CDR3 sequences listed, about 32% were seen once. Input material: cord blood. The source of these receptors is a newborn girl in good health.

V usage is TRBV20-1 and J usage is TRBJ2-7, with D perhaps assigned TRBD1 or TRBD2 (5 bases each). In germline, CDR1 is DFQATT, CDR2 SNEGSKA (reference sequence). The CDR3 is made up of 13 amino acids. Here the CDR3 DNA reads TGCAGCCGCAGGGACCCACATTCCTACGAGCAGTACTTC. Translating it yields CSRRDPHSYEQYF.

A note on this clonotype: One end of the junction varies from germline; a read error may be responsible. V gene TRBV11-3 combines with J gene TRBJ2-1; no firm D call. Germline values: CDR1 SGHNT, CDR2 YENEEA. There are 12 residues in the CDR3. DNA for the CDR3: TGTGCCAGCAGCGATTCCGGCTTGGAGCGGTTCTTC. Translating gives CASSDSGLERFF.

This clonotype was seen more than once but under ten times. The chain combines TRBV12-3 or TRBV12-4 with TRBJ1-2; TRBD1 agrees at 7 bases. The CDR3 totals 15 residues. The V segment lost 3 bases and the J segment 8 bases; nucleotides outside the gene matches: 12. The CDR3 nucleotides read TGTGCCAGCAGTTTGGCCCTCACAGGGGTGGGGGGCTACACCTTC. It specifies CASSLALTGVGGYTF.

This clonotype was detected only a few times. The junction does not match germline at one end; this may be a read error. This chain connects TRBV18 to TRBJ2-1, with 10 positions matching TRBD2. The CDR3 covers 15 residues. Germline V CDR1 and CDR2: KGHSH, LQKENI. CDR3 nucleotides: TGTGCCAGCTCATCACCGGGACTAGCGTTCCATGAGCAGTTCTTC. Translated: CASSSPGLAFHEQFF.

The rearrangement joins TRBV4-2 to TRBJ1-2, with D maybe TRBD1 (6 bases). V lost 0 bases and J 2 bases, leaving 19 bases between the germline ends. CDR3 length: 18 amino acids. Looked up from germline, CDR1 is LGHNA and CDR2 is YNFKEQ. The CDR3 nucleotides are TGTGCCAGCAGCCAAGATAGGGGACACACTCTTCCCAACTATGGCTACACCTTC. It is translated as CASSQDRGHTLPNYGYTF.

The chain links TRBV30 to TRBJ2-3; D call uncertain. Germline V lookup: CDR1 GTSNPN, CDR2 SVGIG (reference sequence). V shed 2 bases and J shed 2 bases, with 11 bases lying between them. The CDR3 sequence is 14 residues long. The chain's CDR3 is CAWSSPGHTDTQYF. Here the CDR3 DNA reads TGTGCCTGGAGTTCCCCCGGGCACACAGATACGCAGTATTTT.

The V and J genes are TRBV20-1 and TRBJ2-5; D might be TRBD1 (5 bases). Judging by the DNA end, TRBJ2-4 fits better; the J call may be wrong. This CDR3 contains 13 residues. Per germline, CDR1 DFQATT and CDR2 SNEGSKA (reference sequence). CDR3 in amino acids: CSAPDRIENIQYF. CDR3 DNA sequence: TGCAGCGCCCCAGACAGAATAGAAAACATTCAGTACTTC.

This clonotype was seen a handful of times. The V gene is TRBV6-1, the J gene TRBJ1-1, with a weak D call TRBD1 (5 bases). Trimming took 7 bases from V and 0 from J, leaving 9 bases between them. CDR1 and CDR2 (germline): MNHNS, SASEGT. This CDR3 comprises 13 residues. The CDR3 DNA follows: TGTGCCAGCACCCCACAGGTGAACACTGAAGCTTTCTTT. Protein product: CASTPQVNTEAFF.

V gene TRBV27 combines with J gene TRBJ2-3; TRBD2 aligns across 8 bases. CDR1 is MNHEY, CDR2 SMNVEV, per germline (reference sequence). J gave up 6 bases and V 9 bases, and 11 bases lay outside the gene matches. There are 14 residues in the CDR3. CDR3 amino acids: CAREQQTGGDTQYF. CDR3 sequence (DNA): TGTGCCAGAGAACAGCAAACGGGGGGGGATACGCAGTATTTT.

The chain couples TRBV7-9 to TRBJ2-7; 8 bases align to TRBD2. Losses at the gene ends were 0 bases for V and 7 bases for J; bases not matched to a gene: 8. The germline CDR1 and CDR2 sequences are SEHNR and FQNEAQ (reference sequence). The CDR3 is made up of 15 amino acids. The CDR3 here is CASSLALSGDNEQYF. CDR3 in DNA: TGTGCCAGCAGCTTAGCCCTTAGCGGGGACAATGAGCAGTACTTC.

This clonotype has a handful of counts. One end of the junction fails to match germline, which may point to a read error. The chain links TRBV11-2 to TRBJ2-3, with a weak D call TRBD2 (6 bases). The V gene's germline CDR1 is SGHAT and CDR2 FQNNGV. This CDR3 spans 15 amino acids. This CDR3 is CSSSLFGGYGDTQYF. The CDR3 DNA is TGTTCCAGCAGCTTATTCGGGGGATATGGAGATACGCAGTATTTT.

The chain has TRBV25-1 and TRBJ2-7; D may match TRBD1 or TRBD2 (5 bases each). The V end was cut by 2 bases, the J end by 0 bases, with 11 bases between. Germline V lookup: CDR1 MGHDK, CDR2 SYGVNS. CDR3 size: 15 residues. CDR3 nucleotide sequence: TGTGCCAGCAGTGAACCTGGGACGTTCTCCTACGAGCAGTACTTC. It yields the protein CASSEPGTFSYEQYF.

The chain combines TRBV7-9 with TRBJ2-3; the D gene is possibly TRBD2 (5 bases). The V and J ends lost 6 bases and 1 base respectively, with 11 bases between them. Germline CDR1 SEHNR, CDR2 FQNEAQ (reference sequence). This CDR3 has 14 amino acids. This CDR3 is CASSRQRRTDTQYF. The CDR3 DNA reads TGTGCCAGCAGTCGCCAGCGGCGCACAGATACGCAGTATTTT. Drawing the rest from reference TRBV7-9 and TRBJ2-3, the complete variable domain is DTGVSQNPRHKITKRGQNVTFRCDPISEHNRLYWYRQTLGQGPEFLTYFQNEAQLEKSRLLSDRFSAERPKGSFSTLEIQRTEQGDSAMYLCASSRQRRTDTQYFGPGTRLTVL.